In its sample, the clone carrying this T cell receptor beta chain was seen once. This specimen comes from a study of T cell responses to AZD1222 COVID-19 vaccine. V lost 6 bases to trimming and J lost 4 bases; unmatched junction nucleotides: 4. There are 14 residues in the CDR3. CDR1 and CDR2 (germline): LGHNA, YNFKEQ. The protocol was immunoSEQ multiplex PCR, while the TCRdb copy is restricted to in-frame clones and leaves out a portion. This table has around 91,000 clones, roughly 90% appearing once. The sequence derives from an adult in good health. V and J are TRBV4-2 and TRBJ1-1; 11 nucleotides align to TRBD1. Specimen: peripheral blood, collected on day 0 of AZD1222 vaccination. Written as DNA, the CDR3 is TGTGCCAGCAGGGGGGGACAGGGGGTCACTGAAGCTTTCTTT. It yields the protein CASRGGQGVTEAFF.